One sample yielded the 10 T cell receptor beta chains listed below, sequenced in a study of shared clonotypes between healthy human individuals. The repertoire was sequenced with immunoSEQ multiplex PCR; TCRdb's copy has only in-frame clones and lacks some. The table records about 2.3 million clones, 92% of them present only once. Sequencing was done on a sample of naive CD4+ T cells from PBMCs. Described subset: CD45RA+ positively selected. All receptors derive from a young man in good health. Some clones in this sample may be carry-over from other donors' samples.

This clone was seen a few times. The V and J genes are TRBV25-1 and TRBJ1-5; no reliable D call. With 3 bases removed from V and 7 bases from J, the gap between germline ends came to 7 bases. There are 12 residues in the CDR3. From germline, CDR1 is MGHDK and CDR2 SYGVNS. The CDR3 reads CASSDLGQPQHF. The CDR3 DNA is TGTGCCAGCAGTGATTTGGGGCAGCCCCAGCATTTT.

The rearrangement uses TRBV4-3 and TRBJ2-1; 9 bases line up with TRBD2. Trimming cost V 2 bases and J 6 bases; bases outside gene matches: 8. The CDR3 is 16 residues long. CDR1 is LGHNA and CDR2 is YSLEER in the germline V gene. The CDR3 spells CASSQHLAGKINEQFF. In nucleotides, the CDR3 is TGCGCCAGCAGCCAACATCTAGCGGGAAAGATCAATGAGCAGTTCTTC.

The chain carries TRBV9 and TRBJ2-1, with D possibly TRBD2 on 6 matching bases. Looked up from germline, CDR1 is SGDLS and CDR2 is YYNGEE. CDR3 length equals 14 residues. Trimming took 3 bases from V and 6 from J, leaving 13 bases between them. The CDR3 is CASSAWDWSNEQFF. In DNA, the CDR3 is TGTGCCAGCAGCGCGTGGGACTGGAGCAATGAGCAGTTCTTC. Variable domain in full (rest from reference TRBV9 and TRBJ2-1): DSGVTQTPKHLITATGQRVTLRCSPRSGDLSVYWYQQSLDQGLQFLIQYYNGEERAKGNILERFSAQQFPDLHSELNLSSLELGDSALYFCASSAWDWSNEQFFGPGTRLTVL.

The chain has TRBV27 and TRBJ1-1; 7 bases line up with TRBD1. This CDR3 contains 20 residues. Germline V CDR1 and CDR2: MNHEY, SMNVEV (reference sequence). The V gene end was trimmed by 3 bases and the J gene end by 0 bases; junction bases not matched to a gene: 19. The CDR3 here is CASSFLGPTGQLEMNTEAFF. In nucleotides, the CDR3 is TGTGCCAGCAGTTTTCTAGGTCCCACGGGACAGCTTGAAATGAACACTGAAGCTTTCTTT.

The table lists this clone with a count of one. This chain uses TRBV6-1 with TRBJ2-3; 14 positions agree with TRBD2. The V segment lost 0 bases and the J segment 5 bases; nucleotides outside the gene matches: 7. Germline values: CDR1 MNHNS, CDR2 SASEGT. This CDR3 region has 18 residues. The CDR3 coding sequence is TGTGCCAGCAGTGAAGCGTCGACTAGCGGGAGGGCCTTAGATACGCAGTATTTT. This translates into CASSEASTSGRALDTQYF.

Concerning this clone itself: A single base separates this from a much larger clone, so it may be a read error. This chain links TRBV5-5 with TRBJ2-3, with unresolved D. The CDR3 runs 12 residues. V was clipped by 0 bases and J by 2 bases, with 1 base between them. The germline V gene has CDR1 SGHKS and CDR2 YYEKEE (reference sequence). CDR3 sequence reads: CASSLATDTQYF. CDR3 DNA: TGTGCCAGCAGCTTGGCCACAGATACGCAGTATTTT. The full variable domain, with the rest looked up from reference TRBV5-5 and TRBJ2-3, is DAGVTQSPTHLIKTRGQQVTLRCSPISGHKSVSWYQQVLGQGPQFIFQYYEKEERGRGNFPDRFSARQFPNYSSELNVNALLLGDSALYLCASSLATDTQYFGPGTRLTVL.

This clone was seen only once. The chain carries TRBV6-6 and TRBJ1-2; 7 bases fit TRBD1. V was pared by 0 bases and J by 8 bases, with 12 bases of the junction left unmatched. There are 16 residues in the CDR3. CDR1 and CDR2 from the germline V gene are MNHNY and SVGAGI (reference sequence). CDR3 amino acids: CASSYSTGRNFGGYTF. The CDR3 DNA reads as TGTGCCAGCAGTTACTCGACAGGGAGGAATTTCGGGGGCTACACCTTC.

The CDR3 nucleotides are TGTGCCAGCAGACTCACAGGGTCGTTCAATCAGCCCCAGCATTTT. Encoded protein: CASRLTGSFNQPQHF. The rearrangement joins TRBV5-8 to TRBJ1-5, with a weak D call TRBD1 (6 bases). This CDR3 has 15 amino acids. Germline assignment: CDR1 SGHTS and CDR2 YDEGEE. Trimming cost V 5 bases and J 3 bases, with 15 bases left between them.

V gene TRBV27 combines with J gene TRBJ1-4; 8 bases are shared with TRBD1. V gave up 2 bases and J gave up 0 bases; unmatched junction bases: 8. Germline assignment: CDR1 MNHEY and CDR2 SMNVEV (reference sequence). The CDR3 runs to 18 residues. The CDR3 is CASSLLDREDATNEKLFF. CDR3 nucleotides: TGTGCCAGCAGTTTACTGGACAGGGAGGATGCAACTAATGAAAAACTGTTTTTT.

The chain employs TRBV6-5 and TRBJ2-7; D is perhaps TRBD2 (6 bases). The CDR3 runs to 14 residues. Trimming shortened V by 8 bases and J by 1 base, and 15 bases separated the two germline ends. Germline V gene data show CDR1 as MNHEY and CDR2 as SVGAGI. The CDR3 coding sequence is TGTGCCAGCGAGAGCCGGGACTCATCCTACGAGCAGTACTTC. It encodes CASESRDSSYEQYF.